Sequencing of this T cell receptor (beta chain) was carried out in a study of T cell responses to AZD1222 COVID-19 vaccine. Broader study findings: Clonal diversity may have been underestimated in mostly white British donors. Within unmutated variant regions lay the reported targets of nearly half of spike-specific TCRs.

Note on this clone: What it binds is not known.

Data came from immunoSEQ multiplex PCR; TCRdb stores just in-frame clones and leaves some out. This sample yields roughly 200,000 clones, of which roughly 88% are seen a single time; 7.7% belongs to the top ten. The receptor comes from an adult in good health. Sequencing used peripheral blood, obtained on day 0 of AZD1222 vaccination.

The CDR3 DNA follows: TGTGCCAGCAGTGTCCGGACGGTTCCAACTAATGAAAAACTGTTTTTT. This codes for CASSVRTVPTNEKLFF. The V gene is TRBV2, the J gene TRBJ1-4, with unresolved D. Trimming removed 4 bases at V and 0 bases at J, with 12 bases between. The CDR3 has 16 residues. Germline CDR1 and CDR2: SNHLY and FYNNEI.